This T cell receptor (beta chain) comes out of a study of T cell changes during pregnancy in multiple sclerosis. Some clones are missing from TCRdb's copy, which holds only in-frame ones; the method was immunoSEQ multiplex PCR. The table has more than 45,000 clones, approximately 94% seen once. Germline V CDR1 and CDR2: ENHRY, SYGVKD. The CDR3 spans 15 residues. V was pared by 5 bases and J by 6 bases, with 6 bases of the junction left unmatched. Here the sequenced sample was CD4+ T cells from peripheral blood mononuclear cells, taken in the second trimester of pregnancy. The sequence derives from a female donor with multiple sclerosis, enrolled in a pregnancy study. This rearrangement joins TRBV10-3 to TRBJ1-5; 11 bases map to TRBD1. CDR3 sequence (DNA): TGTGCCATCAGTCCAGGACAGGGGGCGAGTCAGCCCCAGCATTTT. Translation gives CAISPGQGASQPQHF.